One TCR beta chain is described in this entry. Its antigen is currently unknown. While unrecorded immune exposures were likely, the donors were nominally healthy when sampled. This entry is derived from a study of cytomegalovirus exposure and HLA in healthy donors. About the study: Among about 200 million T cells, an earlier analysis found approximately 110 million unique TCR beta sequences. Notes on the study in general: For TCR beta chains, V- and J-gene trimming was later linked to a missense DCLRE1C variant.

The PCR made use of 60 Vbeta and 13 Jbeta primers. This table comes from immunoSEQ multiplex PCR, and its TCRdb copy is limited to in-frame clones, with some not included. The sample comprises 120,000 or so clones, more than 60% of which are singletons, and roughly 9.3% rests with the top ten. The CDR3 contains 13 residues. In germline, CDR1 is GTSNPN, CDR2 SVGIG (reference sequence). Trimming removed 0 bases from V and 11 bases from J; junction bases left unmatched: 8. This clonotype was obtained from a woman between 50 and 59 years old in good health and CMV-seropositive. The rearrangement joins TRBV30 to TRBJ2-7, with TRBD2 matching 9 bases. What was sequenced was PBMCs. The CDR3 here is CAWSVLAGTSKYF. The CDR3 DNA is TGTGCCTGGAGTGTACTAGCGGGCACTAGCAAGTACTTC.